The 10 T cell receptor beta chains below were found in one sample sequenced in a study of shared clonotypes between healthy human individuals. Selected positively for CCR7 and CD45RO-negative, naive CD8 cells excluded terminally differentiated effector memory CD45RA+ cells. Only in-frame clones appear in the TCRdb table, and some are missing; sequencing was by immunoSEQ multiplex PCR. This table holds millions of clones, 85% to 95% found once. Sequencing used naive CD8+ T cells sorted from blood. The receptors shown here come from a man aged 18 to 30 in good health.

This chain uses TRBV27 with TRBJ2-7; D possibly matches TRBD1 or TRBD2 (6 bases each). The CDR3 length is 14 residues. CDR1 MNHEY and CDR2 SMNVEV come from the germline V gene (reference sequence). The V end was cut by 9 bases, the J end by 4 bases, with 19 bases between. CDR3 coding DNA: TGTGCCAGTCGCCTGATAGGGGGGAGATACGAGCAGTACTTC. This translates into CASRLIGGRYEQYF.

The CDR3 DNA is TGTGCCAGCAGTGAACGGCAGCCCACAGATACGCAGTATTTT. The encoded protein is CASSERQPTDTQYF. The chain combines TRBV6-1 with TRBJ2-3; D gene uncertain. Per the germline V gene, CDR1 is MNHNS and CDR2 is SASEGT. The V gene lost 2 bases and the J gene lost 2 bases, with 8 bases spanning the gap. This CDR3 is 14 amino acids long.

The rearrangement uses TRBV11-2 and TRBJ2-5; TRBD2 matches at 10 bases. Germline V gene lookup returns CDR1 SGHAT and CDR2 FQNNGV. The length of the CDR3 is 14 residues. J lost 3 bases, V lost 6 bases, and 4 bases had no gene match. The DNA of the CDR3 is TGTGCCAGCAGGATAGCGGGAGGAAAAGAGACCCAGTACTTC. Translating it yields CASRIAGGKETQYF.

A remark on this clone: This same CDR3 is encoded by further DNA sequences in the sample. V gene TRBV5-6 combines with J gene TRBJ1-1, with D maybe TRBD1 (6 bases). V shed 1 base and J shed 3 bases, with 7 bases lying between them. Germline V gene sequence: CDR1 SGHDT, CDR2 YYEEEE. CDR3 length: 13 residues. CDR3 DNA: TGTGCCAGCAGCTTGAGGGGGGACACTGAAGCTTTCTTT. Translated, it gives CASSLRGDTEAFF.

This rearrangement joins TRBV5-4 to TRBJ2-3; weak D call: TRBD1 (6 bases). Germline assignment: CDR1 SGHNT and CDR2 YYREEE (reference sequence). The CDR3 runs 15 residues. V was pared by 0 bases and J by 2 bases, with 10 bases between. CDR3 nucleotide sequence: TGTGCCAGCAGCTTGGGCCGGACAGACACAGATACGCAGTATTTT. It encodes CASSLGRTDTDTQYF.

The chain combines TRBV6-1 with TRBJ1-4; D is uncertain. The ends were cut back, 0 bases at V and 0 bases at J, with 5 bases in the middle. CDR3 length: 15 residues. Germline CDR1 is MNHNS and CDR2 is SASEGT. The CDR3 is CASSEAPATNEKLFF. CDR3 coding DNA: TGTGCCAGCAGTGAAGCGCCAGCAACTAATGAAAAACTGTTTTTT.

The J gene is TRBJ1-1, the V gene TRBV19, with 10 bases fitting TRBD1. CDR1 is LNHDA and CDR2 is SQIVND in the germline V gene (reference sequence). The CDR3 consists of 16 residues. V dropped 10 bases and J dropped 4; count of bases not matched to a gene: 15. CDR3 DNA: TGTGCCACTAGAGGGACAGGGGAGGACCATATCACTGAAGCTTTCTTT. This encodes CATRGTGEDHITEAFF.

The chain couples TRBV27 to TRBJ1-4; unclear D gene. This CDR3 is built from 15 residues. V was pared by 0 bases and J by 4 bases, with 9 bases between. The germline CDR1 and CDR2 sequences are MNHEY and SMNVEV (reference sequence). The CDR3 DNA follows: TGTGCCAGCAGTTTATCACCACAGTTTAATGAAAAACTGTTTTTT. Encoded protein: CASSLSPQFNEKLFF.

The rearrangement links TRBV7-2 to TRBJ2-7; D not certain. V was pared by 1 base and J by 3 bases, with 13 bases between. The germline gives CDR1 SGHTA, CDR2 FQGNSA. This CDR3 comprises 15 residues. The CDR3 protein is CASSLDQGSGYEQYF. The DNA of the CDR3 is TGTGCCAGCAGCTTAGATCAAGGTTCGGGCTACGAGCAGTACTTC.

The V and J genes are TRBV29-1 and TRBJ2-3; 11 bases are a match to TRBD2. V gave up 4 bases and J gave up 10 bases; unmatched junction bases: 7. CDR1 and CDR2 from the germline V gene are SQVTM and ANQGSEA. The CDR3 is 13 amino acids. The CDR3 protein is CSVALAGDNAQYF. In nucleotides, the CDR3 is TGCAGCGTTGCACTAGCGGGAGATAATGCGCAGTATTTT.